Below, 15 T cell receptor beta chains from the same sample are listed, as sequenced in a study of graft-versus-host responses after intestinal transplantation. Sequenced by immunoSEQ multiplex PCR; TCRdb stores in-frame clones only, minus some. This table has 88,000 or so clones, 90% appearing once. Their antigens remain unidentified. Here the sequenced sample was unstimulated CD4+ T cells sorted from spleen or lymph node cells, taken before intestinal transplant. These receptors were obtained from a human donor who received an intestinal transplant.

The V and J genes are TRBV9 and TRBJ2-3; D gene ambiguous. Trimming removed 3 bases at V and 2 bases at J, with 10 bases between. Germline V gene sequence: CDR1 SGDLS, CDR2 YYNGEE. This CDR3 spans 14 amino acids. The CDR3 here is CASSAPRATDTQYF. CDR3 bases: TGTGCCAGCAGCGCGCCAAGAGCCACAGATACGCAGTATTTT.

The chain has TRBV2 and TRBJ1-2; 9 nucleotides line up with TRBD1. Germline V gives CDR1 SNHLY, CDR2 FYNNEI. The V segment lost 6 bases and the J segment 4 bases; nucleotides outside the gene matches: 9. This CDR3 has 15 residues. CDR3 in amino acids: CASRRTGERAYGYTF. CDR3 nucleotides: TGTGCCAGCAGAAGGACAGGGGAGCGGGCCTATGGCTACACCTTC.

The chain uses TRBV5-1 and TRBJ1-2; no clear D gene. The CDR3 sequence is 14 residues long. Germline V CDR1 and CDR2: SGHRS, YFSETQ. V was clipped by 1 base and J by 4 bases, with 11 bases between them. The CDR3 loop is CASSLWAGAYGYTF. The CDR3 bases are TGCGCCAGCAGCTTGTGGGCAGGCGCCTATGGCTACACCTTC.

The gene calls are TRBV7-3 and TRBJ2-1, with 9 bases lining up with TRBD2. The CDR3 extends over 16 amino acids. Per germline, CDR1 SGHTA and CDR2 FQGTGA. V shed 3 bases and J 0 bases; nucleotides not matched to a gene: 3. CDR3: CASSFGSGGSYNEQFF. As DNA, the CDR3 is TGTGCCAGCAGCTTTGGTAGCGGGGGCTCCTACAATGAGCAGTTCTTC. Looking up the rest from reference TRBV7-3 and TRBJ2-1 gives the full variable domain: GAGVSQTPSNKVTEKGKYVELRCDPISGHTALYWYRQSLGQGPEFLIYFQGTGAADDSGLPNDRFFAVRPEGSVSTLKIQRTERGDSAVYLCASSFGSGGSYNEQFFGPGTRLTVL.

The V and J genes are TRBV19 and TRBJ2-2, with D maybe TRBD1 (6 bases). The germline V and J ends were trimmed by 7 bases and 4 bases, with 13 bases remaining between them. The germline V gene has CDR1 LNHDA and CDR2 SQIVND (reference sequence). The CDR3 has 14 amino acids. Here the CDR3 DNA reads TGTGCCAGTACAGAGGGGGTTTTCACCGGGGAGCTGTTTTTT. It yields the protein CASTEGVFTGELFF.

The chain links TRBV5-8 to TRBJ1-2; D perhaps matches TRBD1 (5 bases). V gave up 3 bases and J gave up 6 bases, with 15 bases separating them. CDR1 and CDR2 (germline): SGHTS, YDEGEE. CDR3 length: 14 residues. CDR3 bases: TGTGCCAGCAGCTCCTCGACAGCTTTTAATGGCTACACCTTC. Its protein is CASSSSTAFNGYTF.

V usage is TRBV18 and J usage is TRBJ1-5, with 9 bases fitting TRBD1. The ends lost 4 bases at V and 9 bases at J; junction bases unmatched: 7. The length of the CDR3 is 14 residues. From germline, CDR1 is KGHSH and CDR2 LQKENI. The CDR3 nucleotides read TGTGCCAGCTCACGGGACAGGGAAGGGGGGCCCCAGCATTTT. Protein product: CASSRDREGGPQHF.

The chain couples TRBV29-1 to TRBJ2-7; a weak D match, TRBD1 (5 bases). Germline loops: CDR1 SQVTM, CDR2 ANQGSEA. The V end lost 6 bases, the J end lost 3 bases, and 21 bases lay between the germline ends. The CDR3 runs 15 residues. DNA for the CDR3: TGCAGCGTGTCCGGGCAGGGCCGCCCCCTCTACGAGCAGTACTTC. Its protein product is CSVSGQGRPLYEQYF.

The rearrangement uses TRBV10-2 and TRBJ2-2; D perhaps matches TRBD1 (6 bases). The germline V gene encodes CDR1 WSHSY and CDR2 SAAADI. V lost 10 bases to trimming and J lost 2 bases, with 17 bases between them. This CDR3 region has 15 residues. This chain's CDR3 is CATNPDRYNTGELFF. The DNA of the CDR3 is TGCGCCACCAATCCCGACAGGTACAACACCGGGGAGCTGTTTTTT.

The chain couples TRBV5-1 to TRBJ2-7, with TRBD1 matching over 8 bases. V shed 0 bases and J 3 bases; nucleotides not matched to a gene: 5. CDR3 length: 15 amino acids. CDR1 and CDR2 from the germline V gene are SGHRS and YFSETQ. The CDR3 DNA is TGCGCCAGCAGCTTGGAGGGGACAGGTTACTACGAGCAGTACTTC. This encodes CASSLEGTGYYEQYF.

V gene TRBV5-1 combines with J gene TRBJ1-2, with 7 bases that match TRBD1. The J segment lost 6 bases and the V segment lost 4 bases, leaving 12 bases of the junction unmatched. CDR1 and CDR2 (germline): SGHRS, YFSETQ. The CDR3 covers 15 residues. CDR3 sequence: CASSVPSPRGDGYTF. In DNA form, the CDR3 reads TGCGCCAGCAGCGTTCCCAGCCCCAGGGGGGATGGCTACACCTTC.

V is TRBV7-2 and J is TRBJ2-7; TRBD2 aligns across 12 bases. This CDR3 comprises 15 residues. With V trimmed by 5 bases and J by 2 bases, 4 bases remained unmatched. Germline CDR1 is SGHTA and CDR2 is FQGNSA. As DNA, the CDR3 is TGTGCCAGCAGCGCGACTAGCGGGGGAACCTACGAGCAGTACTTC. This encodes CASSATSGGTYEQYF. The entire variable domain, with the rest obtained from reference TRBV7-2 and TRBJ2-7, is as follows: GAGVSQSPSNKVTEKGKDVELRCDPISGHTALYWYRQSLGQGLEFLIYFQGNSAPDKSGLPSDRFSAERTGGSVSTLTIQRTQQEDSAVYLCASSATSGGTYEQYFGPGTRLTVT.

This clone came up once. CDR3 bases: TGTGCCAGCAGGGGGGGTAACTATAATTCACCCCTCCACTTT. Residues: CASRGGNYNSPLHF. The chain employs TRBV5-4 and TRBJ1-6, with D perhaps TRBD1 (5 bases). The V gene lost 5 bases and the J gene lost 3 bases, with 9 bases spanning the gap. Looked up from germline, CDR1 is SGHNT and CDR2 is YYREEE (reference sequence). The CDR3 runs 14 residues.

The rearrangement links TRBV27 to TRBJ1-4, with D possibly being TRBD1 (6 bases). V was shortened by 5 bases and J by 0 bases, with 16 bases between the two germline ends. Germline CDR1 is MNHEY and CDR2 is SMNVEV (reference sequence). CDR3 length equals 17 residues. Here the CDR3 DNA reads TGTGCCAGCAGTCCCTCTTGGGGGCCGGCAACTAATGAAAAACTGTTTTTT. It codes for CASSPSWGPATNEKLFF.

The V and J genes are TRBV14 and TRBJ1-3, with TRBD1 identical over 8 bases. The CDR3 sequence is 14 residues long. Trimming cost V 8 bases and J 3 bases; bases outside gene matches: 6. The germline V gene has CDR1 SGHDN and CDR2 FVKESK. The CDR3 nucleotides are TGTGCCAGCGGACAGGGTTTCGATGGAAACACCATATATTTT. Translated, it gives CASGQGFDGNTIYF.